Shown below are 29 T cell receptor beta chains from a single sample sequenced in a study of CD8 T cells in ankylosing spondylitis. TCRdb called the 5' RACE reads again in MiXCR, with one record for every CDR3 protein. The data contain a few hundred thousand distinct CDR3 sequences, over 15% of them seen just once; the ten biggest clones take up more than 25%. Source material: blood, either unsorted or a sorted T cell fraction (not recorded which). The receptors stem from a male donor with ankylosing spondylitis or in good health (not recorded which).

The DNA of the CDR3 is TGTGCCAGCAGCTTAGTTTGGACAGCATCCTACAATGAGCAGTTCTTC. Residues: CASSLVWTASYNEQFF. V is TRBV11-2 and J is TRBJ2-1; a possible D gene is TRBD1 (6 bases). The CDR3 has 16 residues. Germline V CDR1 and CDR2: SGHAT, FQNNGV. V was pared by 1 base and J by 1 base, with 11 bases between. Supplemented by reference TRBV11-2 and TRBJ2-1, the full variable domain reads EAGVAQSPRYKIIEKRQSVAFWCNPISGHATLYWYQQILGQGPKLLIQFQNNGVVDDSQLPKDRFSAERLKGVDSTLKIQPAKLEDSAVYLCASSLVWTASYNEQFFGPGTRLTVL.

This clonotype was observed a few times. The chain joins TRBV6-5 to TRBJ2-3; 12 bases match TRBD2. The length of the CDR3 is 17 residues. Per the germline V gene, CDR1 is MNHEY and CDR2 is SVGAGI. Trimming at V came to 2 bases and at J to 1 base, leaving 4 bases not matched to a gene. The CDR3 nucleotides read TGTGCCAGCAGTTACGAGGCTAGCGGGAGGGGCACAGATACGCAGTATTTT. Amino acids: CASSYEASGRGTDTQYF.

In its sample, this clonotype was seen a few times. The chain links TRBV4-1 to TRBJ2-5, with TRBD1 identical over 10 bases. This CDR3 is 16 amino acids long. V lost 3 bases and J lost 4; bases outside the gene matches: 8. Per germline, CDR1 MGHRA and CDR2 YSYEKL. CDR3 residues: CASSHPRTGGGETQYF. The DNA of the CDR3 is TGCGCCAGCAGCCACCCGAGGACAGGGGGGGGAGAGACCCAGTACTTC.

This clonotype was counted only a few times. DNA for the CDR3: TGTGCCACCAGTGATTTGACGGTCACCTACGAGCAGTACTTC. It specifies CATSDLTVTYEQYF. The chain has TRBV24-1 and TRBJ2-7; no reliable D call. Looked up from germline, CDR1 is KGHDR and CDR2 is SFDVKD. The V end lost 0 bases, the J end lost 2 bases, and 7 bases lay between the germline ends. This CDR3 comprises 14 residues.

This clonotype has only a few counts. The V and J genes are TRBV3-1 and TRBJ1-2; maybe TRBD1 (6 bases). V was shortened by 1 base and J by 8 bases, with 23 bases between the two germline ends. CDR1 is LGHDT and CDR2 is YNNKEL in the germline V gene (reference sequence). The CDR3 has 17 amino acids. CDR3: CASSQGQGTGDVEGYTF. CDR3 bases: TGTGCCAGCAGCCAAGGCCAGGGGACGGGCGATGTCGAGGGCTACACCTTC. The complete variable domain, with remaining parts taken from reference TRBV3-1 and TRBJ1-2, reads DTAVSQTPKYLVTQMGNDKSIKCEQNLGHDTMYWYKQDSKKFLKIMFSYNNKELIINETVPNRFSPKSPDKAHLNLHINSLELGDSAVYFCASSQGQGTGDVEGYTFGSGTRLTVV.

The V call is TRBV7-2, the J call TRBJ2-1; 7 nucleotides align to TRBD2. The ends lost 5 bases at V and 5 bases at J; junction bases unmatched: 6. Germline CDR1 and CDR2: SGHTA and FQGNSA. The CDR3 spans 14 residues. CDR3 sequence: CASSLAAGDNEQFF. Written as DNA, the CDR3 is TGTGCCAGCAGCCTGGCGGCGGGGGACAATGAGCAGTTCTTC.

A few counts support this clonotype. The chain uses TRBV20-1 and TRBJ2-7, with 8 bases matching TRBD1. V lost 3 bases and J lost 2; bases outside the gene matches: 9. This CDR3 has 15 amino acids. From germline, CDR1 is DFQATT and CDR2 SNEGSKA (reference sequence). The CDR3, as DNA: TGCAGTGCTAGCCAAGACAGGGGACAAACCTACGAGCAGTACTTC. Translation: CSASQDRGQTYEQYF.

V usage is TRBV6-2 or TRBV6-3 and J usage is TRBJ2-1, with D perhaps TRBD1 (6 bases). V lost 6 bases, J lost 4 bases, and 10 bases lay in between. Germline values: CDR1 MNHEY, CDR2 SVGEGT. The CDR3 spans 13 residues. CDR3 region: CASRGAGYNEQFF. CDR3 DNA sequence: TGTGCCAGCAGGGGGGCAGGTTACAATGAGCAGTTCTTC.

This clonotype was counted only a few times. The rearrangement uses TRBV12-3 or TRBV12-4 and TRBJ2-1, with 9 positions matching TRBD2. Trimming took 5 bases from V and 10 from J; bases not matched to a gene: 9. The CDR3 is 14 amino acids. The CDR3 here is CASSESGRQREQFF. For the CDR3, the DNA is TGTGCCAGCAGTGAAAGCGGGAGGCAACGCGAGCAGTTCTTC.

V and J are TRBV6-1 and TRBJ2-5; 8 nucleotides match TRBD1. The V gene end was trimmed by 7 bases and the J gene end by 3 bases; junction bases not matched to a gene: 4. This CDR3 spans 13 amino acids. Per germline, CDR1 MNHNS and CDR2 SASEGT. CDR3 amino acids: CASTRGPEETQYF. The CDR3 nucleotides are TGTGCCAGCACCAGGGGGCCGGAAGAGACCCAGTACTTC.

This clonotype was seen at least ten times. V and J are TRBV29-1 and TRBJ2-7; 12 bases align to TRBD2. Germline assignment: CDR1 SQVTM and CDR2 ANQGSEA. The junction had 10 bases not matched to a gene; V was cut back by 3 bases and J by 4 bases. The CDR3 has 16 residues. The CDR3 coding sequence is TGCAGCGTTGAGCTCCCCGGACTAGCGGGATATTACGAGCAGTACTTC. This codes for CSVELPGLAGYYEQYF.

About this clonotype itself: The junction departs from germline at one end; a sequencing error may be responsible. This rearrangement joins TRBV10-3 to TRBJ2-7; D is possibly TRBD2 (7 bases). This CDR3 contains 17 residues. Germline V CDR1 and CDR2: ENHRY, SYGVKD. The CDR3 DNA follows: TGTGCCATCAGTGAGCCCGAAGGAGGGGGGCTCTGGGAGGGCCTCCTATTC. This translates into CAISEPEGGGLWEGLLF.

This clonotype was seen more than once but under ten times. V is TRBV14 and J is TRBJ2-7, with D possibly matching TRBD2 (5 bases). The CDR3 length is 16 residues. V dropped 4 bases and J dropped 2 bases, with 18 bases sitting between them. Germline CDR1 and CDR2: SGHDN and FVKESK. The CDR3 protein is CASSPGLGVGAYEQYF. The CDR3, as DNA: TGTGCCAGCAGCCCTGGGCTGGGAGTAGGAGCCTACGAGCAGTACTTC.

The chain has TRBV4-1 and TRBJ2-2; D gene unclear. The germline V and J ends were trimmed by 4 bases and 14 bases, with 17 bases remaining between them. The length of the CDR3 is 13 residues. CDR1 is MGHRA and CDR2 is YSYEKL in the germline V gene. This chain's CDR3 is CASSPPELYELFF. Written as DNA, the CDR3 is TGCGCCAGCAGCCCCCCCGAGCTCTACGAACTGTTTTTT.

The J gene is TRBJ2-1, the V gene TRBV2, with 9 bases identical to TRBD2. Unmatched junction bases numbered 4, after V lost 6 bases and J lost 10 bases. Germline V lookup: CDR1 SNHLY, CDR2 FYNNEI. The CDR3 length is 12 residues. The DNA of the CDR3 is TGTGCCAGCAGGGAGACTAGCGGCGAGCAGTTCTTC. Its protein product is CASRETSGEQFF.

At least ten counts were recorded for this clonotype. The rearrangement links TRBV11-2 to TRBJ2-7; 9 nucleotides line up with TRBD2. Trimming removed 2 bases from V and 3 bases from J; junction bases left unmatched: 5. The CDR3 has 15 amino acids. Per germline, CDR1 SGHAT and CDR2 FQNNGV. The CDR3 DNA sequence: TGTGCCAGCAGCTTATTTTGGCGGGAGGGCTACGAGCAGTACTTC. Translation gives CASSLFWREGYEQYF.

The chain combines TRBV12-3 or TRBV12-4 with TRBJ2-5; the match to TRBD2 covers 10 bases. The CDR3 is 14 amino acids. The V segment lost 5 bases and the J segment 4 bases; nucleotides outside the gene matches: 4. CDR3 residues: CASSPSGSGETQYF. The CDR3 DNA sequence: TGTGCCAGCAGTCCTAGCGGGAGCGGAGAGACCCAGTACTTC.

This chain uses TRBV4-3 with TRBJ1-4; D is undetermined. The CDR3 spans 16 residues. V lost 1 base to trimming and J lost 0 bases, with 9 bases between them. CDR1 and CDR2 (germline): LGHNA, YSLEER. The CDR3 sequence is CASSQVIASTNEKLFF. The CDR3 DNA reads TGCGCCAGCAGCCAAGTCATTGCGTCAACTAATGAAAAACTGTTTTTT.

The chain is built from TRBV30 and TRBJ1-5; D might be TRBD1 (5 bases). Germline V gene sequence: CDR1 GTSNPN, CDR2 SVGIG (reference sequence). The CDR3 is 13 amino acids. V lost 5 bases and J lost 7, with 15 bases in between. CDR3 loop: CAWGEFEGQPQHF. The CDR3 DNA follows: TGTGCCTGGGGAGAGTTCGAGGGGCAGCCCCAGCATTTT.

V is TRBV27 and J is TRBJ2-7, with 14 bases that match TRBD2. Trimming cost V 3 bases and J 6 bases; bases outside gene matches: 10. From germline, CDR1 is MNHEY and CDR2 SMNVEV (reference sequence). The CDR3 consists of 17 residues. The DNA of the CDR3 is TGTGCCAGCAGTTTCCTGGGGACTAGCGGGAGTGCGGGCGAGCAGTACTTC. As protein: CASSFLGTSGSAGEQYF.

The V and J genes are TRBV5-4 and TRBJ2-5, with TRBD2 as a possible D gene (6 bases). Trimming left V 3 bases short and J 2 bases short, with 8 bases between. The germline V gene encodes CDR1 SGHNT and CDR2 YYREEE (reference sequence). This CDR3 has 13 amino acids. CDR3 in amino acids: CASSSDYQETQYF. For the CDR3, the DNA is TGTGCCAGCAGCTCGGACTATCAAGAGACCCAGTACTTC.

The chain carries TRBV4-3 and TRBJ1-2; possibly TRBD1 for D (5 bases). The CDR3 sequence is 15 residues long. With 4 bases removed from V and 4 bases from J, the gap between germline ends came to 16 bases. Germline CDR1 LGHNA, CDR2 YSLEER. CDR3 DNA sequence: TGCGCCAGCAGCCTTTCGAGGGGTTTATCCTATGGCTACACCTTC. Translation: CASSLSRGLSYGYTF.

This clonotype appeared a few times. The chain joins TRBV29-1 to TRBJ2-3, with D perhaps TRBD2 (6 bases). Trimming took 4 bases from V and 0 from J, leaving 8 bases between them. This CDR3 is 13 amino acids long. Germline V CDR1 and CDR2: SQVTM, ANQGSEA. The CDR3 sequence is CSVVAASTDTQYF. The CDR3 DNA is TGCAGCGTTGTAGCGGCTAGCACAGATACGCAGTATTTT.

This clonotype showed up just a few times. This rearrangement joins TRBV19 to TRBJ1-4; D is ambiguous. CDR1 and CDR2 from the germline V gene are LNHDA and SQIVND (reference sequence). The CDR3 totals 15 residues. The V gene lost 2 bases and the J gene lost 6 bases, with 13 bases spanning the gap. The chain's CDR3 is CASSISSSRDEKLFF. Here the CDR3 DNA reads TGTGCCAGTAGTATATCGTCCAGTCGGGATGAAAAACTGTTTTTT.

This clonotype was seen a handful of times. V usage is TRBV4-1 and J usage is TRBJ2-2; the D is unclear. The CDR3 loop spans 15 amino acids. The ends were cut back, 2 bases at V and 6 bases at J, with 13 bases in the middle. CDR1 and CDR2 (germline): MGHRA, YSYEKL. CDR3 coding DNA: TGCGCCAGCAGCCAACATCCGGGCGCCGCCGGGGAGCTGTTTTTT. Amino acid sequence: CASSQHPGAAGELFF.

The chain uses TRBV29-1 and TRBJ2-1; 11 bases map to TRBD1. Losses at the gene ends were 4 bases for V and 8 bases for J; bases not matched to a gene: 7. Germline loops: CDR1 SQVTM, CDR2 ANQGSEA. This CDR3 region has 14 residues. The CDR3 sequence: CSVVPRDRGDEQFF. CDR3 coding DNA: TGCAGCGTTGTACCCAGGGACAGGGGGGATGAGCAGTTCTTC.

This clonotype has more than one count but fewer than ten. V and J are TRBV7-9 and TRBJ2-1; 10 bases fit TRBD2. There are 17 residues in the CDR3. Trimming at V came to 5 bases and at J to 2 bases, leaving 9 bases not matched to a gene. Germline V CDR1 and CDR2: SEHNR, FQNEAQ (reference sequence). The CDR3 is CASSPLLAGETYNEQFF. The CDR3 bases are TGTGCCAGCAGCCCGCTGCTAGCGGGAGAGACCTACAATGAGCAGTTCTTC.

CDR3 nucleotide sequence: TGTGCCAGCAGCTCATGGACTAGCGGTTCAGTCGATGAGCAGTTCTTC. Translated: CASSSWTSGSVDEQFF. This chain uses TRBV7-8 with TRBJ2-1, with TRBD2 matching 10 bases. From germline, CDR1 is SGHVS and CDR2 FQNEAQ. The J segment lost 8 bases and the V segment lost 4 bases, leaving 11 bases of the junction unmatched. This CDR3 spans 16 amino acids. The full variable domain, with the rest looked up from reference TRBV7-8 and TRBJ2-1, is GAGVSQSPRYKVAKRGQDVALRCDPISGHVSLFWYQQALGQGPEFLTYFQNEAQLDKSGLPSDRFFAERPEGSVSTLKIQRTQQEDSAVYLCASSSWTSGSVDEQFFGPGTRLTVL.

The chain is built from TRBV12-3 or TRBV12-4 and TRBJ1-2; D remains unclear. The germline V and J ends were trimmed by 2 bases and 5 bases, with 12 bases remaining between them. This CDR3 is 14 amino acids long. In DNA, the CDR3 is TGTGCCAGCAGTTTAAGTCGGGCAGCGTATGGCTACACCTTC. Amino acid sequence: CASSLSRAAYGYTF.